Listed below are T cell receptor beta chains from one sample, sequenced in a study of blood T cell repertoires in COVID-19. Profiled with immunoSEQ multiplex PCR; TCRdb holds only in-frame clones, not every one. Seen here are 350,000 to 450,000 clones, around 83% observed once, and the top ten hold about 4.8%. Sequencing used PBMCs or T cells enriched from blood (not recorded which). Receptor source: a woman in her 50s who had recovered from COVID-19. CDR3s include the opening cysteine and the closing phenylalanine or tryptophan. Each record gives: CDR3 DNA, CDR3 protein, D gene, J gene, V gene, clone size. D genes are given only for firm matches. Some rows mark clone size as missing; the rest say once, few, many or name a class of expanded clone.

DNA: TGTGCCAGTAAGCGGGACACCGGGGAGCTGTTTTTT; CDR3: CASKRDTGELFF; D: NA; J: TRBJ2-2; V: TRBV6-5; size: NA
DNA: TGTGCCAGCAGTTCCTCGACAGGGGCTGGAAACACCATATATTTT; CDR3: CASSSSTGAGNTIYF; D: TRBD1; J: TRBJ1-3; V: TRBV6-2/TRBV6-3; size: NA
DNA: TGTGCCAGCAGGACAGGGTTGGGCTATGGCTACACCTTC; CDR3: CASRTGLGYGYTF; D: TRBD1; J: TRBJ1-2; V: TRBV5-6; size: once
DNA: TGTGCCAGCAGTTTGGCAGGTTCCTACGAGCAGTACTTC; CDR3: CASSLAGSYEQYF; D: NA; J: TRBJ2-7; V: TRBV12-3/TRBV12-4; size: NA
DNA: TGTGCCTGGAGCCGTCTTCAGAAGAACGAGCAGTACTTC; CDR3: CAWSRLQKNEQYF; D: NA; J: TRBJ2-7; V: TRBV30; size: NA
DNA: TGTGCCAGTAGTATAGGCGGCGGGCCAGAGTTAGAGACCCAGTACTTC; CDR3: CASSIGGGPELETQYF; D: NA; J: TRBJ2-5; V: TRBV19; size: NA
DNA: TGTGCCAGCAGCGACAGGGAACCCAAAAACATTCAGTACTTC; CDR3: CASSDREPKNIQYF; D: TRBD1; J: TRBJ2-4; V: TRBV7-9; size: NA
DNA: TGTGCCAGCAGTTATGCAGGGCGTGGGGCCAACGTCCTGACTTTC; CDR3: CASSYAGRGANVLTF; D: NA; J: TRBJ2-6; V: TRBV27; size: NA
DNA: TGTGCCAGCAGCAAGGGGAGGCGGGAGGGTCCTGGTTGGACCCAGTACTTC; CDR3: CASSKGRREGPGWTQYF; D: NA; J: TRBJ2-5; V: TRBV21-1; size: NA
DNA: TGTGCCAGCAGGAACCCCGGGGGGGGTGAAAAACTGTTTTTT; CDR3: CASRNPGGGEKLFF; D: NA; J: TRBJ1-4; V: TRBV6-5; size: NA
DNA: TGTGCCAGCAGCTCGACAGTCGTGGCTTTCTTT; CDR3: CASSSTVVAFF; D: NA; J: TRBJ1-1; V: TRBV7-9; size: NA
DNA: TGTGCCTGGAGTGTACGTCCTAGCTCCTACGAGCAGTACTTC; CDR3: CAWSVRPSSYEQYF; D: NA; J: TRBJ2-7; V: TRBV30; size: NA
DNA: TGTGCCAGCACCTTAGGGGCAAGGGGGCAAGATAATTCACCCCTCCACTTT; CDR3: CASTLGARGQDNSPLHF; D: TRBD1; J: TRBJ1-6; V: TRBV7-2; size: NA
DNA: TGTGCCAGCAGCTTAGTTGCGGCGAGCTCCTACAATGAGCAGTTCTTC; CDR3: CASSLVAASSYNEQFF; D: NA; J: TRBJ2-1; V: TRBV7-2; size: NA
DNA: TGTGCCAGCAGCCTAAACTCCGGGACAGGGGCCCACGAGCAGTACTTC; CDR3: CASSLNSGTGAHEQYF; D: TRBD1; J: TRBJ2-7; V: TRBV7-2; size: NA
DNA: TGTGCCAGCAGCTTAGCCTCCTGGGCGGGCGGGGGGGGCTACAATGAGCAGTTCTTC; CDR3: CASSLASWAGGGGYNEQFF; D: TRBD2; J: TRBJ2-1; V: TRBV11-2; size: NA
DNA: TGTGCCAGCAGGGGACTGAGATCGGGGAACACTGAAGCTTTCTTT; CDR3: CASRGLRSGNTEAFF; D: NA; J: TRBJ1-1; V: TRBV2; size: NA
DNA: TGTGCCAGCAGGGCGACAGCGAGCAATGAAAAACTGTTTTTT; CDR3: CASRATASNEKLFF; D: NA; J: TRBJ1-4; V: TRBV6-5; size: NA
DNA: TGTGCCAGCTCACCGGACAGTAGCAATCAGCCCCAGCATTTT; CDR3: CASSPDSSNQPQHF; D: NA; J: TRBJ1-5; V: TRBV18; size: NA
DNA: TGTGCCAGCAGCGCCCGGGAGTACAATGAGCAGTTCTTC; CDR3: CASSAREYNEQFF; D: NA; J: TRBJ2-1; V: TRBV6-2/TRBV6-3; size: NA
DNA: TGTGCCAGCAGCCCCCACAGGATGGCAAACACTGAAGCTTTCTTT; CDR3: CASSPHRMANTEAFF; D: NA; J: TRBJ1-1; V: TRBV5-6; size: few
DNA: TGTTCAGGGATTTGTGACTATGGCTACACCTTC; CDR3: CSGICDYGYTF; D: NA; J: TRBJ1-2; V: TRBV21-1; size: NA
DNA: TGTGCCAGCAGTGACCTTCTCGGGGTCGGGGAGCTGTTTTTT; CDR3: CASSDLLGVGELFF; D: NA; J: TRBJ2-2; V: TRBV3-1/TRBV3-2; size: NA
DNA: TGCGCCAGCAGCCCCAACACAGAAGGTGGCTACACCTTC; CDR3: CASSPNTEGGYTF; D: NA; J: TRBJ1-2; V: TRBV5-1; size: NA
DNA: TGCGCCAGCAGCCAAACCACCTCGGAGAGAAGGGGCGAAAAACTGTTTTTT; CDR3: CASSQTTSERRGEKLFF; D: NA; J: TRBJ1-4; V: TRBV4-1; size: NA
DNA: TGTGCCAGCAGCTCCCCTGGGGGGACAGTATATGGCTACACCTTC; CDR3: CASSSPGGTVYGYTF; D: TRBD1; J: TRBJ1-2; V: TRBV5-5; size: NA
DNA: TGTGCCAGCAGCGAACCTGGGACAGGGCCTGAAGCTTTCTTT; CDR3: CASSEPGTGPEAFF; D: TRBD1; J: TRBJ1-1; V: TRBV11-2; size: NA
DNA: TGTGCCAGTAGTATGGGAGCGGGAGAGGCAGATACGCAGTATTTT; CDR3: CASSMGAGEADTQYF; D: TRBD2; J: TRBJ2-3; V: TRBV19; size: NA
DNA: TGCGCCAGCAGCGCTAGCGGGGGGTTCGATACGCAGTATTTT; CDR3: CASSASGGFDTQYF; D: TRBD2; J: TRBJ2-3; V: TRBV5-1; size: once
DNA: TGTGCCAGCAGCCTAGTGGACAGGGTGGACGGCTACACCTTC; CDR3: CASSLVDRVDGYTF; D: TRBD1; J: TRBJ1-2; V: TRBV7-2; size: NA
DNA: TGTGCCAGCAGCCACTGCACGACTAACAAAACAACTAATGAAAAACTGTTTTTT; CDR3: CASSHCTTNKTTNEKLFF; D: NA; J: TRBJ1-4; V: TRBV3-1/TRBV3-2; size: few
DNA: TGTGCCTGGAGCCACCGGGACAGGGCAGATGGCTACACCTTC; CDR3: CAWSHRDRADGYTF; D: TRBD1; J: TRBJ1-2; V: TRBV30; size: NA
DNA: TGTGCCAGCAGCTTGGAGGGGACAGAGCTTACCATTCAGTACTTC; CDR3: CASSLEGTELTIQYF; D: NA; J: TRBJ2-4; V: TRBV11-2; size: NA
DNA: TGTGCCAGCAGCTTAGCCGGGGATAATTCACCCCTCCACTTT; CDR3: CASSLAGDNSPLHF; D: NA; J: TRBJ1-6; V: TRBV7-9; size: NA
DNA: TGTGCCAGCACCCCCCGACAGGACAACACGAACACCGGGGAGCTGTTTTTT; CDR3: CASTPRQDNTNTGELFF; D: NA; J: TRBJ2-2; V: TRBV11-3; size: NA
DNA: TGTGCCAGCAGCTTGGAACCAGGGAATGGGCAGTTCTTC; CDR3: CASSLEPGNGQFF; D: NA; J: TRBJ2-1; V: TRBV5-4; size: NA
DNA: TGTGCCAGCAGCTTAGAAGTCGGGACTTTTTCACCCCTCCACTTT; CDR3: CASSLEVGTFSPLHF; D: NA; J: TRBJ1-6; V: TRBV7-9; size: NA